This record concerns one TCR beta chain sequence. The antigen is undetermined. Trimming at V came to 7 bases and at J to 1 base, leaving 5 bases not matched to a gene. From germline, CDR1 is SGHVS and CDR2 FQNEAQ. This CDR3 has 14 residues. The PCR employed 60 Vbeta primers together with 13 Jbeta primers. The table came from immunoSEQ multiplex PCR; TCRdb's copy has only in-frame clones and leaves some out. The repertoire includes approximately 140,000 clones, approximately 70% of them detected once, and 6% to 8% sits in the top ten. This sample stems from a study of cytomegalovirus exposure and HLA in healthy donors. The wider study: The roughly 100 million unique TCR beta sequences, from 150 million to 200 million T cells, were found by an earlier analysis. Study results and limitations: Of the V segments, some could not be distinguished, including TRBV6-2 and TRBV6-3, and were excluded.

What was sequenced was PBMCs. The TCR was taken from a woman aged 55 to 70 in good health and CMV-seronegative. The rearrangement uses TRBV7-8 and TRBJ2-5; 8 nucleotides align to TRBD2. As DNA, the CDR3 is TGTGCCAGCATCCGGACTAGCCTCCAAGAGACCCAGTACTTC. Translating gives CASIRTSLQETQYF.